The rows below give T cell receptor beta chains drawn from one sample of a study of CD8 T cells in Susac syndrome. TCRdb independently ran MiXCR on the immunoSEQ multiplex PCR reads; one entry per CDR3 protein. The sample lists fewer than 90,000 distinct CDR3 sequences; 90% to 95% were seen once. Sequenced material: CD8+ T cells from PBMCs. The receptors come from a human donor with Susac syndrome. CDR3s include the opening cysteine and the closing phenylalanine or tryptophan. A D gene is named only where the DNA matches it firmly.

d_gene	v_gene	j_gene	CDR3nt	CDR3aa
TRBD2	TRBV30	TRBJ2-1	TGTGCCTGGAGTTCTAGCGGAAACAATGAGCAGTTCTTC	CAWSSSGNNEQFF
-	TRBV3-1	TRBJ1-5	TGTGCCAGCAGCCATTGGGGGGAGGGGGACAACCCGCCCCAGCCCCAGCATTTT	CASSHWGEGDNPPQPQHF
-	TRBV20-1	TRBJ2-7	TGCAGTGCTAGAGATCCAACGAAGGAGGCAGGGCTTCCCTACGAGCAGTACTTC	CSARDPTKEAGLPYEQYF
-	TRBV3-1	TRBJ2-7	TGTGCCAGCAGCCAGGAACGGGACGGCTCCTACGAGCAGTACTTC	CASSQERDGSYEQYF
TRBD1	TRBV2	TRBJ2-1	TGTGCCAGCAGTGAGCCGGGACAGGGGGAGAATGAGCAGTTCTTC	CASSEPGQGENEQFF
-	TRBV30	TRBJ1-2	TGTGCCTCCGTTGTCTCAAACACCTATGGCTACACCTTC	CASVVSNTYGYTF
-	TRBV12-3/TRBV12-4	TRBJ2-5	TGTGCCAGCAGTTTAAGGATGGCGGGCGGGGAGACCCAGTACTTC	CASSLRMAGGETQYF
TRBD1	TRBV27	TRBJ1-4	TGTGCCAGCAAGGGACAGGGTGCAACTAATGAAAAACTGTTTTTT	CASKGQGATNEKLFF
TRBD1	TRBV20-1	TRBJ1-1	TGCAGTGCTAGATACCGGGACAGGGGTTCTGAAGCTTTCTTT	CSARYRDRGSEAFF
TRBD2	TRBV28	TRBJ2-7	TGTGCCAGCACCCATAACCCGACTAGCGGGACCTACGAGCAGTACTTC	CASTHNPTSGTYEQYF
-	TRBV29-1	TRBJ1-1	TGCAGCGTTGAAGCCGACGGGGGCGCGAACACTGAAGCTTTCTTT	CSVEADGGANTEAFF
TRBD1	TRBV7-8	TRBJ1-1	TGTGCCAGCAGCCAAGAAAGGGGGCGAAGCACTGAAGCTTTCTTT	CASSQERGRSTEAFF
TRBD1	TRBV7-9	TRBJ2-6	TGTGCCGGCAAACTCCAGGGGGCTGGGGCCAACGTCCTGACTTTC	CAGKLQGAGANVLTF
TRBD2	TRBV20-1	TRBJ2-7	TGCAGCGCTACCGAACTAGCGGGAGGCTACGAGCAGTACTTC	CSATELAGGYEQYF
-	TRBV25-1	TRBJ1-4	TGTGCCAGCAGAGCAGGCAATGAAAAACTGTTTTTT	CASRAGNEKLFF
-	TRBV20-1	TRBJ2-3	TGCACCCGACAGGAATCGTACACAGATACGCAGTATTTT	CTRQESYTDTQYF
TRBD2	TRBV9	TRBJ2-1	TGTGCCAGCAGCGTAGGGGCGGGAGCCCACAATGAGCAGTTCTTC	CASSVGAGAHNEQFF